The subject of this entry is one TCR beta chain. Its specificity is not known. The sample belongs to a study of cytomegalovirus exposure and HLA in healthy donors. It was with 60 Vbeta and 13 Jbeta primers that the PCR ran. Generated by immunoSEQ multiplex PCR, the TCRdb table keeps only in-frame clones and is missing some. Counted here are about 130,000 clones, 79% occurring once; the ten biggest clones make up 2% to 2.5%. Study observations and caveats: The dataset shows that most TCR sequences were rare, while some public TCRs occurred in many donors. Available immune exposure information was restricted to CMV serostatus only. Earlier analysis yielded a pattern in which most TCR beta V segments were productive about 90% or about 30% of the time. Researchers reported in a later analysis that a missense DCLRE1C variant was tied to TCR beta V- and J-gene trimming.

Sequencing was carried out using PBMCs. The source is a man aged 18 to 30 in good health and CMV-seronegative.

CDR3 amino acids: CASSVLAGAYEQYF. CDR3 sequence (DNA): TGTGCCAGCAGTGTTCTAGCGGGAGCCTACGAGCAGTACTTC. The J gene is TRBJ2-5, the V gene TRBV2; 10 bases agree with TRBD2. The DNA end favors TRBJ2-7, so the J call may be wrong. CDR3 length equals 14 residues. Germline lookup yields CDR1 SNHLY and CDR2 FYNNEI.